The rows below give T cell receptor beta chains drawn from one sample of a study of blood T cell repertoires in COVID-19. Libraries were prepared by immunoSEQ multiplex PCR; TCRdb keeps only in-frame clonotypes and omits some of them. The table shows about 300,000 clones, with around 83% occurring only once. Sequencing was performed on peripheral blood. Receptors were obtained from a woman between 50 and 59 years old with acute or convalescent COVID-19. Each CDR3 is given without its conserved first and last residue.

v_gene	j_gene	CDR3aa
TRBV14	TRBJ1-2	ASSRLSEDYGYT
TRBV5-1	TRBJ2-3	ASSSGTSGPGGTDTQY
TRBV7-9	TRBJ2-3	ASVTSVGDTQY
TRBV12-5	TRBJ2-5	ASAQTEAQY
TRBV11-3	TRBJ1-1	ASSYGTGSEAF
TRBV6-5	TRBJ1-4	ASSYGLGTRDEKLF
TRBV6-5	TRBJ2-2	ASIPVNTGELF
TRBV12-5	TRBJ1-5	ASGPNEGAKLHQPQH
TRBV7-8	TRBJ1-1	ASSLVRGTEAF
TRBV6-1	TRBJ1-5	ASSEPRAQPQH
TRBV7-7	TRBJ2-2	ASSREFTGELF
TRBV19	TRBJ2-7	ASSTRQDSSYEQY
TRBV12-3/TRBV12-4	TRBJ1-1	ASSSDRNTEAF
TRBV27	TRBJ1-1	ASSLSIGVWRAEAF
TRBV5-1	TRBJ2-1	ASSSAGRGSSYNEQF
TRBV5-1	TRBJ1-4	ASSESTGAYEKLF
TRBV3-1/TRBV3-2	TRBJ2-3	ASSPVSGGAYEDTQY
TRBV18	TRBJ1-1	ASSSGGPEAF
TRBV28	TRBJ2-2	ATLSGGRTGELF
TRBV25-1	TRBJ2-7	ASSEYEGVTYEQY
TRBV6-5	TRBJ1-2	ASMTGGGYT
TRBV2	TRBJ1-2	ASSPRGYYGYT
TRBV5-1	TRBJ2-3	ASSLGRRSTDTQY
TRBV2	TRBJ2-2	ASSERDRITGELF
TRBV27	TRBJ1-1	ASRTGATEAF
TRBV2	TRBJ1-2	ASSDRYGYT
TRBV5-1	TRBJ1-1	ASSLLTPVNTEAF
TRBV12-5	TRBJ2-7	ASGLGTDSYEQY
TRBV6-6	TRBJ1-3	ASSGPSDTIY
TRBV29-1	TRBJ1-2	SVGGNYGYT
TRBV4-1	TRBJ2-3	ASSQTGPSRDTQY
TRBV25-1	TRBJ1-2	ASSVSTDTGRSISYT
TRBV19	TRBJ1-5	ASSRQGAQPQH
TRBV7-6	TRBJ2-7	ASSPRDYVSYEQY
TRBV2	TRBJ2-5	ASGEETQY
TRBV18	TRBJ1-1	ASSPQGTENTEAF
TRBV27	TRBJ2-1	ASSSGQGANEQF